These 14 T cell receptor beta chains share one sample of origin, sequenced in a study of beta chain features in type 1 diabetes listed by TCRdb under 2018. Libraries were built with the immunoSEQ multiplex PCR assay. All of the isolated RNA was reverse transcribed with the High Capacity cDNA Reverse Transcription Kit, so expressed TCRB transcripts were sequenced. In TCRdb, the immuneACCESS table is reduced to in-frame sequences with V and J assigned. These tables do not hold every clone; where another copy was compared, an unresolved V gene accounts for under half, and the others remain unexplained. For this sample there are over 700,000 clones; 15% to 20% appear just once. In total, the top ten clones hold about 0.02% of the sample. Sample: naive CD4+ T cells from blood. The sample's cell subset or site, from its label and the paper: true naive CD4+ T cells. The receptors here all came from a woman under 30 in good health.

This clone came up a few times. CDR3 sequence: CASKSLGLGSTDTQYF. The CDR3 nucleotides are TGTGCCAGCAAAAGCCTGGGACTAGGGAGCACAGATACGCAGTATTTT. The genes are TRBV7-8 and TRBJ2-3; 8 bases align to TRBD2. J gave up 0 bases and V 7 bases, and 9 bases lay outside the gene matches. The CDR3 is 16 amino acids. CDR1 and CDR2 from the germline V gene are SGHVS and FQNEAQ. Complete variable domain (other parts from reference TRBV7-8 and TRBJ2-3): GAGVSQSPRYKVAKRGQDVALRCDPISGHVSLFWYQQALGQGPEFLTYFQNEAQLDKSGLPSDRFFAERPEGSVSTLKIQRTQQEDSAVYLCASKSLGLGSTDTQYFGPGTRLTVL.

This clone showed up just a few times. The chain links TRBV4-1 to TRBJ2-1; D unclear. This CDR3 comprises 17 residues. Trimming removed 1 base at V and 9 bases at J, with 22 bases between. Germline values: CDR1 MGHRA, CDR2 YSYEKL. In DNA, the CDR3 is TGCGCCAGCAGCCAAGCCTTACGCCTCTCCCTATCGGGTGAGCAGTTCTTC. It specifies CASSQALRLSLSGEQFF.

This chain joins TRBV5-6 and TRBJ2-7; possibly TRBD2 for D (5 bases). The ends were cut back, 3 bases at V and 6 bases at J, with 10 bases in the middle. This CDR3 comprises 12 residues. CDR1 SGHDT and CDR2 YYEEEE come from the germline V gene. CDR3 sequence reads: CASSWYSGEQYF. The CDR3 bases are TGTGCCAGCAGCTGGTACAGCGGCGAGCAGTACTTC.

The sample holds a few counts of this clone. This rearrangement joins TRBV5-1 to TRBJ2-7; no definite D call. Between the trimmed V and J ends, which lost 5 bases and 0 bases, there was a span of 9 bases. Germline loops: CDR1 SGHRS, CDR2 YFSETQ. The CDR3 runs to 13 residues. The CDR3 sequence is CASSLVASYEQYF. The CDR3 DNA reads TGCGCCAGCAGTCTAGTGGCCTCCTACGAGCAGTACTTC.

As concerns this clone: Relative to the germline gene, one junction end is altered; a read error may explain this. The chain links TRBV7-7 to TRBJ2-5, with D uncertain. Germline CDR1 reads SSHAT; CDR2 reads FNYEAQ (reference sequence). CDR3 length: 14 residues. CDR3 region: CASSLPDRKQTQYF. Here the CDR3 DNA reads TGTGCTAGCAGCTTACCAGATCGGAAGCAGACCCAGTACTTC. Drawing the rest from reference TRBV7-7 and TRBJ2-5, the complete variable domain is GAGVSQSPRYKVTKRGQDVTLRCDPISSHATLYWYQQALGQGPEFLTYFNYEAQPDKSGLPSDRFSAERPEGSISTLTIQRTEQRDSAMYRCASSLPDRKQTQYFGPGTRLLVL.

This chain links TRBV7-2 with TRBJ2-3; 15 bases are a match to TRBD2. The CDR3 consists of 17 residues. Germline CDR1 and CDR2: SGHTA and FQGNSA. V was pared by 6 bases and J by 5 bases, with 9 bases of the junction left unmatched. CDR3 coding DNA: TGTGCCAGCAGTCCAGGCGGGACTAGCGGGAGGAGAGATACGCAGTATTTT. The encoded protein is CASSPGGTSGRRDTQYF.

This clone has more than one count but fewer than ten. The J gene is TRBJ2-6, the V gene TRBV5-1; D possibly corresponds to TRBD1 (5 bases). Germline values: CDR1 SGHRS, CDR2 YFSETQ. The CDR3 runs to 16 residues. Trimming took 3 bases from V and 1 from J, leaving 11 bases between them. CDR3 protein: CASSSSPGSGANVLTF. The CDR3 DNA follows: TGCGCCAGCAGCTCCTCCCCAGGGTCTGGGGCCAACGTCCTGACTTTC.

With respect to this clone: Other DNA sequences in the sample encode the same CDR3. This chain connects TRBV29-1 to TRBJ1-3; D is ambiguous. The CDR3 loop spans 12 amino acids. Trimming removed 3 bases at V and 4 bases at J, with 7 bases between. Germline lookup yields CDR1 SQVTM and CDR2 ANQGSEA. In DNA, the CDR3 is TGCAGCGTTGAGGGCTCCGGAAACACCATATATTTT. Translating gives CSVEGSGNTIYF.

This chain joins TRBV10-1 and TRBJ2-1, with TRBD2 identical over 9 bases. The CDR3 spans 15 residues. Germline V CDR1 and CDR2: WNHNN, SYGVQD (reference sequence). J lost 7 bases, V lost 2 bases, and 6 bases had no gene match. CDR3 loop: CASSESLAGRNEQFF. CDR3 nucleotides: TGCGCCAGCAGTGAGAGCCTAGCGGGAAGGAATGAGCAGTTCTTC.

This chain joins TRBV7-3 and TRBJ2-5; the D gene could be TRBD1 or TRBD2 (5 bases each). Germline CDR1 reads SGHTA; CDR2 reads FQGTGA. V lost 5 bases to trimming and J lost 2 bases, with 21 bases between them. The length of the CDR3 is 17 residues. For the CDR3, the DNA is TGTGCCAGCAGCAGTAAGATCAGGAACGGGGCTCAAGAGACCCAGTACTTC. Protein product: CASSSKIRNGAQETQYF.

The V gene is TRBV7-8, the J gene TRBJ1-4, with 7 bases that match TRBD1. The CDR3 runs 14 residues. Unmatched junction bases numbered 9, after V lost 8 bases and J lost 6 bases. Germline V gives CDR1 SGHVS, CDR2 FQNEAQ. The CDR3 loop reads CASAAGGLDEKLFF. CDR3 DNA sequence: TGTGCCAGCGCCGCAGGGGGTTTGGATGAAAAACTGTTTTTT.

This clone has a handful of counts. The rearrangement joins TRBV9 to TRBJ2-1, with TRBD2 identical over 8 bases. The CDR3 has 16 amino acids. Germline V gene data show CDR1 as SGDLS and CDR2 as YYNGEE. Losses at the gene ends were 0 bases for V and 10 bases for J; bases not matched to a gene: 12. The CDR3 sequence is CASSVGRGAGVSEQFF. The CDR3 coding sequence is TGTGCCAGCAGCGTAGGTCGAGGAGCGGGAGTGTCAGAGCAGTTCTTC.

This chain connects TRBV7-8 to TRBJ1-1; D is possibly TRBD1 (6 bases). The V and J ends lost 3 bases and 1 base respectively, with 15 bases between them. The CDR3 runs to 16 residues. Germline lookup yields CDR1 SGHVS and CDR2 FQNEAQ. In DNA, the CDR3 is TGTGCCAGCAGCTTCCTCGGGTTACAGGGGAACACTGAAGCTTTCTTT. The encoded protein is CASSFLGLQGNTEAFF.

This clone has a handful of counts. V usage is TRBV28 and J usage is TRBJ2-5; no definite D call. CDR3 length: 10 amino acids. V was pared by 8 bases and J by 5 bases, with 6 bases between. CDR1 and CDR2 (germline): MDHEN, SYDVKM. The DNA of the CDR3 is TGTGCCAGCCAGCAGGAGACCCAGTACTTC. It encodes CASQQETQYF.